One sample yielded the 2 T cell receptor beta chains listed below, sequenced in a study of T cells in Graves' hyperthyroidism and ophthalmopathy. Amplified regions were TCR beta CDR3 sequences from RNA transcripts. The HTBI set primed first-round TCR CDR3 RT-PCR. TCRdb reanalysed the multiplex PCR reads using MiXCR and keeps one entry per CDR3 protein. The sample lists roughly 400,000 distinct CDR3 sequences, about an eighth occurring once. Sequencing used blood. The receptors stem from a man between 50 and 59 years old with Graves' ophthalmopathy.

This clonotype was counted many times. The chain uses TRBV12-3 or TRBV12-4 and TRBJ2-6; D gene unclear. V was pared by 3 bases and J by 5 bases, with 11 bases between. The length of the CDR3 is 15 residues. CDR3 DNA sequence: TGTGCCAGCAGTTTTTCTCCTCGTCGGGCCAACGTCCTGACTTTC. Translated: CASSFSPRRANVLTF.

The rearrangement joins TRBV29-1 to TRBJ2-5, with no clear D. The germline gives CDR1 SQVTM, CDR2 ANQGSEA. This CDR3 has 14 amino acids. Deletions cut 3 bases from V and 2 bases from J, with 13 bases between. CDR3 in amino acids: CSVEVWSEQETQYF. The CDR3 bases are TGCAGCGTTGAGGTGTGGTCAGAACAAGAGACCCAGTACTTC. Together with reference TRBV29-1 and TRBJ2-5, the CDR3 gives the full variable domain: SAVISQKPSRDICQRGTSLTIQCQVDSQVTMMFWYRQQPGQSLTLIATANQGSEATYESGFVIDKFPISRPNLTFSTLTVSNMSPEDSSIYLCSVEVWSEQETQYFGPGTRLLVL.